Each of the 12 T cell receptor beta chains below was sequenced from the same sample in a study of regulatory T cells in long-lasting Graves disease. Stated time point: newly diagnosed GD, antithyroid drugs for less than 3 months. The TCR library was prepared using RNA isolated from PBMCs. Investigators prepared the TCR beta libraries by applying iRepertoire HTBI primers and Arm-PCR of CDR3 regions. Using its own MiXCR run on the multiplex PCR reads, TCRdb lists one record per CDR3 protein. The data show around 250,000 distinct CDR3 sequences, roughly 18% seen once. This same sample was also part of a study on T cells in Graves' hyperthyroidism and ophthalmopathy.

The sequencing used peripheral blood mononuclear cells (PBMCs), collected at new diagnosis, from a patient treated with antithyroid drugs. These receptors all come from a young woman with Graves disease.

At least ten counts were recorded for this clonotype. The chain employs TRBV6-1 and TRBJ1-1, with no clear D. Trimming removed 0 bases from V and 4 bases from J, with 6 bases in between. Germline V gene data show CDR1 as MNHNS and CDR2 as SASEGT. This CDR3 is 13 amino acids long. CDR3: CASSEALRTEAFF. CDR3 coding DNA: TGTGCCAGCAGTGAAGCATTACGCACTGAAGCTTTCTTT.

Of note for this clonotype: Lacking the conserved final phenylalanine or tryptophan, this CDR3 likely reflects a read error. The chain employs TRBV5-1 and TRBJ2-4; 7 bases map to TRBD1. V gave up 4 bases and J gave up 9 bases; unmatched junction bases: 7. This CDR3 contains 13 residues. The germline V gene has CDR1 SGHRS and CDR2 YFSETQ. The chain's CDR3 is CASSLGTEGIQYL. The CDR3 region has the DNA TGCGCCAGCAGCCTAGGGACAGAGGGCATTCAGTACCTC.

This clonotype has a count of ten or more. J is TRBJ2-2 and V is TRBV5-1; D not certain. The germline V gene has CDR1 SGHRS and CDR2 YFSETQ. The CDR3 totals 14 residues. Trimming left V 7 bases short and J 0 bases short, with 10 bases between. The CDR3 loop is CASGSQANTGELFF. CDR3 sequence (DNA): TGCGCCAGCGGATCGCAAGCGAACACCGGGGAGCTGTTTTTT. Together with reference TRBV5-1 and TRBJ2-2, the CDR3 gives the full variable domain: KAGVTQTPRYLIKTRGQQVTLSCSPISGHRSVSWYQQTPGQGLQFLFEYFSETQRNKGNFPGRFSGRQFSNSRSEMNVSTLELGDSALYLCASGSQANTGELFFGEGSRLTVL.

The chain has TRBV12-3 or TRBV12-4 and TRBJ2-7; 10 nucleotides align to TRBD2. This CDR3 spans 15 amino acids. V shed 1 base and J 4 bases; nucleotides not matched to a gene: 4. CDR3 region: CASSLGSSGGYEQYF. The CDR3 region has the DNA TGTGCCAGCAGTTTAGGGAGTAGCGGGGGGTACGAGCAGTACTTC.

This clonotype came up many times. The genes are TRBV15 and TRBJ1-4; no clear D. The CDR3 runs to 16 residues. V was cut by 3 bases and J by 5 bases, with 16 bases left in between. CDR1 is LNHNV and CDR2 is YYDKDF in the germline V gene (reference sequence). The CDR3 DNA sequence: TGTGCCACCAGCAGCCCACGAGTCGGTCCGAATGAAAAACTGTTTTTT. Protein product: CATSSPRVGPNEKLFF.

This chain connects TRBV11-3 to TRBJ2-7, with TRBD2 matching 14 bases. CDR1 SGHNT and CDR2 YENEEA come from the germline V gene. The CDR3 has 14 residues. Trimming took 6 bases from V and 12 from J; bases not matched to a gene: 10. In DNA form, the CDR3 reads TGTGCCAGCAGTCCCGGGACTAGCGGGAGTGGGGCGTACTTC. Its protein is CASSPGTSGSGAYF.

This chain uses TRBV6-1 with TRBJ2-6; D uncertain. Germline CDR1 and CDR2: MNHNS and SASEGT. The V gene lost 6 bases and the J gene lost 4 bases, with 10 bases spanning the gap. This CDR3 is built from 14 residues. CDR3: CASSPTYGANVLTF. CDR3 sequence (DNA): TGTGCCAGCAGCCCCACCTACGGGGCCAACGTCCTGACTTTC.

This clonotype was recorded a few times. V is TRBV5-6 and J is TRBJ1-5; no clear D. Germline values: CDR1 SGHDT, CDR2 YYEEEE. The CDR3 totals 15 residues. V lost 4 bases and J lost 5, with 16 bases in between. The CDR3 DNA is TGTGCCAGCAGCCACTTACCGGGGTTTGATCAGCCCCAGCATTTT. As protein: CASSHLPGFDQPQHF.

The genes are TRBV19 and TRBJ2-4; 8 bases agree with TRBD1. CDR3 length equals 14 residues. V was pared by 6 bases and J by 10 bases, with 11 bases of the junction left unmatched. In germline, CDR1 is LNHDA, CDR2 SQIVND (reference sequence). CDR3 coding DNA: TGTGCCAGTAGAGCTGACAGGGGACGTCGGATTCAGTACTTC. Translated: CASRADRGRRIQYF.

This clonotype showed up many times. V and J are TRBV27 and TRBJ1-5; no definite D call. This CDR3 comprises 13 residues. Germline V lookup: CDR1 MNHEY, CDR2 SMNVEV (reference sequence). Between the trimmed V and J ends, which lost 6 bases and 5 bases, there was a span of 11 bases. The CDR3 loop is CASRAEQYQPQHF. The CDR3 DNA sequence: TGTGCCAGCAGGGCAGAACAATATCAGCCCCAGCATTTT.

This clonotype was recorded many times. V is TRBV29-1 and J is TRBJ2-7, with 8 bases lining up with TRBD1. The germline V gene encodes CDR1 SQVTM and CDR2 ANQGSEA. The CDR3 runs to 14 residues. The ends lost 4 bases at V and 0 bases at J; junction bases unmatched: 5. The CDR3 protein is CSVAQGGISYEQYF. The CDR3 DNA reads TGCAGCGTTGCACAGGGGGGCATCTCCTACGAGCAGTACTTC.

The chain combines TRBV6-2 or TRBV6-3 with TRBJ2-5; D could derive from TRBD1 or TRBD2 (5 bases each). From germline, CDR1 is MNHEY and CDR2 SVGEGT. CDR3 size: 16 residues. V lost 2 bases, J lost 7 bases, and 20 bases lay in between. The CDR3 DNA sequence: TGTGCCAGCAGTTACGAAGGTCGGGGCGGTCGGGCGACCCAGTACTTC. Protein product: CASSYEGRGGRATQYF.